These T cell receptor beta chains were read from a single sample in a study of immune heterogeneity within non-small cell lung tumors. TCRdb passed the multiplex PCR reads through MiXCR, listing each CDR3 protein once. The table lists about 2,600 distinct CDR3 sequences, more than 15% of them singletons. The sequencing sample was made of lung tumor tissue. These receptors were taken from a woman aged 50 to 60 with non-small cell lung cancer. Each CDR3 is given with its conserved first and last residue. Each record gives: J gene, clone size, D gene, CDR3 length, V gene, CDR3 DNA, CDR3 protein. A D gene is named only where the DNA matches it firmly. The size of a clone is reported for some rows only, either as once, few or many, or as a class for expanded clones.

J: TRBJ2-1; size: .; D: TRBD1; length: 14; V: TRBV5-1; DNA: TGCGCCAGCAGCTTGACAGGGGATAACAATGAGCAGTTCTTC; CDR3: CASSLTGDNNEQFF
J: TRBJ1-3; size: medium-sized; D: .; length: 13; V: TRBV14; DNA: TGTGCCCGCCCGCGGAATCTCGGAAACACCATATATTTT; CDR3: CARPRNLGNTIYF
J: TRBJ1-1; size: few; D: .; length: 12; V: TRBV7-9; DNA: TGTGCCAGCAGCTTAGTCCCCGAGGGAGCTTTCTTT; CDR3: CASSLVPEGAFF
J: TRBJ1-5; size: medium-sized; D: TRBD1; length: 15; V: TRBV19; DNA: TGTGCCAGTAGTATCCCGGGACAGGGGACTCAGCCCCAGCATTTT; CDR3: CASSIPGQGTQPQHF
J: TRBJ1-3; size: medium-sized; D: TRBD1; length: 15; V: TRBV7-2; DNA: TGTGCCAGCAGCCGTAATAGACAGGGGGGAAACACCATATATTTT; CDR3: CASSRNRQGGNTIYF
J: TRBJ2-2; size: .; D: .; length: 16; V: TRBV6-1; DNA: TGTGCCAGCAGCCCGGCGCCCAACAGGGTCACCGGGGAGCTGTTTTTT; CDR3: CASSPAPNRVTGELFF
J: TRBJ2-7; size: medium-sized; D: .; length: 13; V: TRBV20-1; DNA: TGCAGTGCCAATGTTTGGGTCAGCTACGAGCAGTACTTC; CDR3: CSANVWVSYEQYF
J: TRBJ2-7; size: few; D: TRBD2; length: 15; V: TRBV27; DNA: TGTGCCAGCAGTTTAATGGCGGGGGGGCTCTACATGCAGTACTTC; CDR3: CASSLMAGGLYMQYF
J: TRBJ1-6; size: medium-sized; D: .; length: 15; V: TRBV5-1; DNA: TGCGCCAGCAGCTCGACAGCCTCCTATAATTCACCCCTCCACTTT; CDR3: CASSSTASYNSPLHF
J: TRBJ1-2; size: medium-sized; D: .; length: 14; V: TRBV5-1; DNA: TGCGCCAGCAGCTTGGTTTCGCAGGGCGGTGGCTACACCTTC; CDR3: CASSLVSQGGGYTF
J: TRBJ1-1; size: medium-sized; D: TRBD1; length: 14; V: TRBV5-1; DNA: TGCGCCAGCGCGACAGCAGGGGGGGGGACTGAAGCTTTCTTT; CDR3: CASATAGGGTEAFF
J: TRBJ2-2; size: medium-sized; D: TRBD1; length: 14; V: TRBV10-3; DNA: TGTGCCATCCGACAGGGACAGAACACCGGGGAGCTGTTTTTT; CDR3: CAIRQGQNTGELFF
J: TRBJ1-4; size: large; D: .; length: 14; V: TRBV11-3; DNA: TGTGCCAGCAGCTCTGGACAGAGATTTGAAAAACTGTTTTTT; CDR3: CASSSGQRFEKLFF
J: TRBJ1-1; size: medium-sized; D: TRBD1; length: 13; V: TRBV4-1; DNA: TGCGCCAGCAGCCAAGAAAGGGGGCTCGTAGCTTTCTTT; CDR3: CASSQERGLVAFF
J: TRBJ2-3; size: .; D: TRBD2; length: 14; V: TRBV20-1; DNA: TGCAGTGCTGATCACGGGGGGGTCGGAGATACGCAGTATTTT; CDR3: CSADHGGVGDTQYF
J: TRBJ2-1; size: .; D: .; length: 13; V: TRBV7-9; DNA: TGTGCCAGCAGCTTCAGCTCCTACAATGAGCAGTTCTTC; CDR3: CASSFSSYNEQFF
J: TRBJ2-3; size: few; D: TRBD2; length: 18; V: TRBV7-6; DNA: TGTGCCAGCAGCTTAGCGCCGAGGACTAGCGGCACCACAGTTACGCAGTATTTT; CDR3: CASSLAPRTSGTTVTQYF
J: TRBJ2-7; size: medium-sized; D: .; length: 16; V: TRBV5-1; DNA: TGCGCCAGCAGCTTGGCCTTAGCGGAGAGCTCCTACGAGCAGTACTTC; CDR3: CASSLALAESSYEQYF
J: TRBJ2-6; size: .; D: .; length: 17; V: TRBV5-6; DNA: TGTGCCAGCAGCCGCCCCCCCACCGGCTCTGGGGCCAACGTCCTGACTTTC; CDR3: CASSRPPTGSGANVLTF
J: TRBJ2-5; size: medium-sized; D: TRBD1; length: 14; V: TRBV2; DNA: TGTGCCAGCAGTCGGACAGGGCCGGGGGAGACCCAGTACTTC; CDR3: CASSRTGPGETQYF
J: TRBJ2-7; size: .; D: .; length: 15; V: TRBV7-9; DNA: TGTGCCAGCAGCCTGGGCCCTAGTATCTCCTACGAGCAGTACTTC; CDR3: CASSLGPSISYEQYF
J: TRBJ2-1; size: medium-sized; D: TRBD2; length: 15; V: TRBV7-2; DNA: TGTGCCAGCAGCTTAGGGACTAGAGCTCCGGCTGAGCAGTTCTTC; CDR3: CASSLGTRAPAEQFF
J: TRBJ2-7; size: large; D: TRBD2; length: 15; V: TRBV28; DNA: TGTGCCAGCACCTCCCTGGGCGGGGGGGCGAGAGAGCAGTACTTC; CDR3: CASTSLGGGAREQYF
J: TRBJ2-4; size: few; D: TRBD1; length: 12; V: TRBV20-1; DNA: TGCAGTGCTAAGGACAGGGTAAACATTCAGTACTTC; CDR3: CSAKDRVNIQYF
J: TRBJ2-3; size: medium-sized; D: .; length: 15; V: TRBV20-1; DNA: TGCAGTGCTAGACCGGACTGGGGAGTAGCAGATACGCAGTATTTT; CDR3: CSARPDWGVADTQYF
J: TRBJ2-1; size: medium-sized; D: TRBD1; length: 15; V: TRBV12-3/TRBV12-4; DNA: TGTGCCAGCACCCTCGGGGACAGGGGGCTCAATGAGCAGTTCTTC; CDR3: CASTLGDRGLNEQFF
J: TRBJ1-6; size: large; D: .; length: 11; V: TRBV2; DNA: TGTGCCAGCAGAGTGGTCGGACCCCTCCACTTT; CDR3: CASRVVGPLHF
J: TRBJ2-5; size: few; D: TRBD1; length: 16; V: TRBV12-5; DNA: TGTGCTAGTGCCTCTACCCCGGGGACAGGGGAACAGACCCAGTACTTC; CDR3: CASASTPGTGEQTQYF
J: TRBJ2-1; size: medium-sized; D: TRBD2; length: 17; V: TRBV12-3/TRBV12-4; DNA: TGTGCCAGCAGTTTAAGGGGACTACATCCTTCCTACAATGAGCAGTTCTTC; CDR3: CASSLRGLHPSYNEQFF
J: TRBJ2-1; size: medium-sized; D: .; length: 17; V: TRBV11-2; DNA: TGTGCCAGCAGCCTTAGGGCCGGGACATCCTCCTACAATGAGCAGTTCTTC; CDR3: CASSLRAGTSSYNEQFF
J: TRBJ2-1; size: medium-sized; D: TRBD2; length: 15; V: TRBV28; DNA: TGTGCCAGCAAAATGGCTAGCGGGATCTACAATGAGCAGTTCTTC; CDR3: CASKMASGIYNEQFF
J: TRBJ1-1; size: medium-sized; D: TRBD1; length: 13; V: TRBV7-8; DNA: TGTGCCAGCAGCCCAGGGGGGAGCACTGAAGCTTTCTTT; CDR3: CASSPGGSTEAFF
J: TRBJ2-7; size: .; D: TRBD1; length: 16; V: TRBV7-8; DNA: TGTGCCAGCAGCCCTGTGATCGGACAGGGCACGTACGAGCAGTACTTC; CDR3: CASSPVIGQGTYEQYF
J: TRBJ2-3; size: medium-sized; D: .; length: 17; V: TRBV7-8; DNA: TGTGCCAGCAGCTTAGGTTCAGGGCTCCTTAGCACAGATACGCAGTATTTT; CDR3: CASSLGSGLLSTDTQYF
J: TRBJ1-2; size: medium-sized; D: .; length: 14; V: TRBV20-1; DNA: TGCAGTGCTAGTTACAGCGGGGTTAACTATGGCTACACCTTC; CDR3: CSASYSGVNYGYTF
J: TRBJ1-5; size: medium-sized; D: .; length: 13; V: TRBV7-9; DNA: TGTGCCAGCAGCCTCGACACCGACGGGCCCCAGCATTTT; CDR3: CASSLDTDGPQHF
J: TRBJ2-1; size: medium-sized; D: .; length: 17; V: TRBV12-5; DNA: TGTGCTAGTGGTTTGGGCCAAATGCGGGTTCCCTACAATGAGCAGTTCTTC; CDR3: CASGLGQMRVPYNEQFF
J: TRBJ2-2; size: medium-sized; D: .; length: 13; V: TRBV24-1; DNA: TGTGCCACCAGTGGGGGGCTGGGCGGGGAGCTGTTTTTT; CDR3: CATSGGLGGELFF
J: TRBJ1-2; size: .; D: TRBD1; length: 15; V: TRBV16; DNA: TGTGCCAGCAGCCTTGGACAGGGGATTAACTATGGCTACACCTTC; CDR3: CASSLGQGINYGYTF
J: TRBJ2-2; size: medium-sized; D: .; length: 15; V: TRBV5-1; DNA: TGCGCCAGCACGCACAGGACAGCGAACACCGGGGAGCTGTTTTTT; CDR3: CASTHRTANTGELFF
J: TRBJ1-1; size: .; D: .; length: 13; V: TRBV12-3/TRBV12-4; DNA: TGTGTCAGCAGTGGTAGACAGTGGACTGAAGCTTTCTTT; CDR3: CVSSGRQWTEAFF
J: TRBJ1-6; size: large; D: .; length: 12; V: TRBV30; DNA: TGTGCCTATAAGGGGGATCATTCACCCCTCCACTTT; CDR3: CAYKGDHSPLHF
J: TRBJ1-5; size: .; D: TRBD1; length: 15; V: TRBV7-2; DNA: TGTGCCAGCAGCTTGACAGGGGGAGGCAATCAGCCCCAGCATTTT; CDR3: CASSLTGGGNQPQHF
J: TRBJ2-4; size: .; D: .; length: 15; V: TRBV12-3/TRBV12-4; DNA: TGTGCCAGCAGTTTAGGGCAGGGATACAAAAACATTCAGTACTTC; CDR3: CASSLGQGYKNIQYF
J: TRBJ2-3; size: medium-sized; D: TRBD2; length: 14; V: TRBV6-1; DNA: TGTGCCAGCAGGGGGGACTATAGCACAGATACGCAGTATTTT; CDR3: CASRGDYSTDTQYF
J: TRBJ2-1; size: medium-sized; D: .; length: 15; V: TRBV6-1; DNA: TGTGCCAGCAAACAAAAGGTGGCGGCGAACAATGAGCAGTTCTTC; CDR3: CASKQKVAANNEQFF
J: TRBJ2-7; size: medium-sized; D: .; length: 17; V: TRBV6-4; DNA: TGTGCCAGCAGTGACCCCGTGGGGGGGGGGGGCCGTGACGAGCAGTACTTC; CDR3: CASSDPVGGGGRDEQYF
J: TRBJ1-2; size: medium-sized; D: .; length: 17; V: TRBV7-2; DNA: TGTGCCAGCAGCCCCTCGGGTCCAGACCCCTTCCAATATGGCTACACCTTC; CDR3: CASSPSGPDPFQYGYTF
J: TRBJ2-3; size: medium-sized; D: TRBD2; length: 14; V: TRBV4-3; DNA: TGCGCCAGCAGCCAAGAGGTGAGCGGGAGGACGCAGTATTTT; CDR3: CASSQEVSGRTQYF
J: TRBJ1-5; size: medium-sized; D: TRBD1; length: 17; V: TRBV6-2/TRBV6-3; DNA: TGTGCCAGCAGTACTATCCGGGACAGGGGCTTCAATCAGCCCCAGCATTTT; CDR3: CASSTIRDRGFNQPQHF
J: TRBJ2-7; size: medium-sized; D: TRBD1; length: 13; V: TRBV20-1; DNA: TGCAGTGCCACCTCAGACAGGGCGCACGAGCAGTACTTC; CDR3: CSATSDRAHEQYF
J: TRBJ1-4; size: large; D: .; length: 15; V: TRBV28; DNA: TGTGCCAGCACCCTGGGGCAGGGCGGCCGGGAAAAACTGTTTTTT; CDR3: CASTLGQGGREKLFF
J: TRBJ1-4; size: medium-sized; D: .; length: 15; V: TRBV19; DNA: TGTGCCAGTAGTGAACAGAGGGCCAGGGATGAAAAACTGTTTTTT; CDR3: CASSEQRARDEKLFF
J: TRBJ2-1; size: .; D: TRBD2; length: 14; V: TRBV19; DNA: TGTGCCAATACTTTCAGCGGGAGTTACAATGAGCAGTTCTTC; CDR3: CANTFSGSYNEQFF
J: TRBJ1-3; size: medium-sized; D: .; length: 18; V: TRBV9; DNA: TGTGCCAGCAGCGCCCAAACGGGACGTGGGTCGACTGGAAACACCATATATTTT; CDR3: CASSAQTGRGSTGNTIYF
J: TRBJ1-6; size: medium-sized; D: TRBD1; length: 16; V: TRBV6-1; DNA: TGTGCCAGCAGGGGACAGGCCGACTCCTATAATTCACCCCTCCACTTT; CDR3: CASRGQADSYNSPLHF
J: TRBJ2-7; size: .; D: TRBD2; length: 16; V: TRBV28; DNA: TGTGCCAGCAGTTTTCTCGACGGGAGGGCCGTCTACGAGCAGTACTTC; CDR3: CASSFLDGRAVYEQYF
J: TRBJ1-5; size: medium-sized; D: TRBD1; length: 17; V: TRBV12-3/TRBV12-4; DNA: TGTGCCAGCAGTTCATCCGGGACAGGGGCGTTTGGGGAGCCCCAGCATTTT; CDR3: CASSSSGTGAFGEPQHF
J: TRBJ2-3; size: medium-sized; D: TRBD2; length: 18; V: TRBV7-9; DNA: TGTGCCAGCAACGCCCCGACTAGCGGTTTTTCTAGCACAGATACGCAGTATTTT; CDR3: CASNAPTSGFSSTDTQYF
J: TRBJ2-7; size: large; D: .; length: 14; V: TRBV7-8; DNA: TGTGCCAGCAGCCCGCGGGACGACTGGTTGGAGCAGTACTTC; CDR3: CASSPRDDWLEQYF